Listed here are 13 T cell receptor beta chains from one sample, sequenced in a study of blood T cell repertoires in COVID-19. Generated by immunoSEQ multiplex PCR, the TCRdb table keeps only in-frame clones and is missing some. The sample yields some 73,000 clones, over 75% seen once. The sequenced sample was peripheral blood. Receptors originate from a man over 45 with COVID-19, enrolled during active disease.

The chain recombines TRBV2 with TRBJ1-1, with TRBD1 matching over 10 bases. Per germline, CDR1 SNHLY and CDR2 FYNNEI. This CDR3 comprises 13 residues. J lost 3 bases, V lost 6 bases, and 1 base had no gene match. The CDR3 DNA sequence: TGTGCCAGCAGGGGACAGGGGTACACTGAAGCTTTCTTT. It encodes CASRGQGYTEAFF. The full variable domain, in which reference TRBV2 and TRBJ1-1 provide the parts outside the CDR3, is EPEVTQTPSHQVTQMGQEVILRCVPISNHLYFYWYRQILGQKVEFLVSFYNNEISEKSEIFDDQFSVERPDGSNFTLKIRSTKLEDSAMYFCASRGQGYTEAFFGQGTRLTVV.

The chain links TRBV27 to TRBJ1-1; no clear D. Germline-derived CDR1 and CDR2 are MNHEY and SMNVEV (reference sequence). The CDR3 is 12 residues long. The V end was cut by 2 bases, the J end by 8 bases, with 9 bases between. CDR3 sequence reads: CASSLMTGEAFF. Here the CDR3 DNA reads TGTGCCAGCAGTTTAATGACGGGGGAAGCTTTCTTT.

This clone showed up just once. The chain uses TRBV30 and TRBJ1-2; TRBD1 might be the D (5 bases). The CDR3 sequence is 14 residues long. Germline V CDR1 and CDR2: GTSNPN, SVGIG (reference sequence). V was pared by 2 bases and J by 1 base, with 11 bases between. Here the CDR3 reads CAWSRAGLNYGYTF. For the CDR3, the DNA is TGTGCCTGGAGTCGGGCAGGGCTTAACTATGGCTACACCTTC.

The V gene is TRBV4-2, the J gene TRBJ2-7, with D perhaps matching TRBD2 (5 bases). In germline, CDR1 is LGHNA, CDR2 YNFKEQ. The CDR3 consists of 15 residues. V lost 0 bases to trimming and J lost 5 bases, with 14 bases between them. The CDR3 nucleotides read TGTGCCAGCAGCCAAGAAACCGGGAAATGGGACGAGCAGTACTTC. Translation: CASSQETGKWDEQYF.

This chain links TRBV5-4 with TRBJ1-1; D is possibly TRBD1 (5 bases). This CDR3 has 14 amino acids. Germline CDR1 SGHNT, CDR2 YYREEE (reference sequence). V lost 0 bases and J 1 base, leaving 7 bases between the germline ends. DNA of the CDR3: TGTGCCAGCAGCTTGGGACAGCAGAACACTGAAGCTTTCTTT. Residues: CASSLGQQNTEAFF.

The J gene is TRBJ2-1, the V gene TRBV3-1 (or the pseudogene TRBV3-2); 12 nucleotides agree with TRBD2. Trimming took 5 bases from V and 8 from J; bases not matched to a gene: 4. CDR1 is LGHDT, CDR2 YNNKEL, per germline (reference sequence). The CDR3 extends over 14 amino acids. In nucleotides, the CDR3 is TGTGCCAGCAGCTGGACTAGCGGGAAGGATGAGCAGTTCTTC. Its translation: CASSWTSGKDEQFF.

The V and J genes are TRBV9 and TRBJ2-6; perhaps TRBD2 as D (6 bases). Germline CDR1 and CDR2: SGDLS and YYNGEE. The CDR3 sequence is 18 residues long. V was pared by 0 bases and J by 1 base, with 14 bases between. CDR3 amino acids: CASSVAGVSGSGANVLTF. The DNA for the CDR3 is TGTGCCAGCAGCGTAGCGGGAGTTAGCGGTTCTGGGGCCAACGTCCTGACTTTC.

To note about this clone: A much larger clonotype is one base distant, so this may be a read error. This chain links TRBV7-2 with TRBJ2-1, with TRBD2 matching over 10 bases. Germline lookup yields CDR1 SGHTA and CDR2 FQGNSA. The length of the CDR3 is 13 residues. V shed 3 bases and J 14 bases; nucleotides not matched to a gene: 7. The CDR3 protein is CASSFGASGREFF. The CDR3, as DNA: TGTGCCAGCAGCTTCGGGGCTAGCGGGAGAGAGTTCTTC. The full variable domain, completed using reference TRBV7-2 and TRBJ2-1, is GAGVSQSPSNKVTEKGKDVELRCDPISGHTALYWYRQSLGQGLEFLIYFQGNSAPDKSGLPSDRFSAERTGGSVSTLTIQRTQQEDSAVYLCASSFGASGREFFGPGTRLTVL.

V and J are TRBV7-9 and TRBJ1-5, with D hard to call. Trimming shortened V by 4 bases and J by 10 bases, and 11 bases separated the two germline ends. The CDR3 is 12 amino acids. Germline CDR1 is SEHNR and CDR2 is FQNEAQ (reference sequence). CDR3 DNA: TGTGCCAGCAGCTCCGGGGAGAGACCCCAGCATTTT. It specifies CASSSGERPQHF.

J is TRBJ2-2 and V is TRBV12-3 or TRBV12-4, with unresolved D. The V and J ends lost 1 base and 9 bases respectively, with 9 bases between them. This CDR3 spans 13 amino acids. This CDR3 is CASSLGPSRELFF. The CDR3 DNA follows: TGTGCCAGCAGTTTAGGTCCAAGCCGGGAGCTGTTTTTT.

This sequence joins TRBV6-4 and TRBJ2-3; D unresolved. The CDR3 extends over 13 amino acids. V was trimmed by 0 bases and J by 4 bases, leaving 5 bases between them. Per the germline V gene, CDR1 is MRHNA and CDR2 is SNTAGT. CDR3 loop: CASSDSSSDTQYF. The CDR3 DNA reads as TGTGCCAGCAGTGACTCTAGTTCAGATACGCAGTATTTT.

The V gene is TRBV6-6, the J gene TRBJ1-1, with 9 bases aligning to TRBD1. Germline CDR1 MNHNY, CDR2 SVGAGI (reference sequence). CDR3 length: 15 residues. The V gene end was trimmed by 0 bases and the J gene end by 6 bases; junction bases not matched to a gene: 5. Here the CDR3 reads CASSYSGTGSPEAFF. CDR3 in DNA: TGTGCCAGCAGTTACTCCGGGACAGGGTCCCCTGAAGCTTTCTTT.

This clone was recorded a few times. V and J are TRBV4-2 and TRBJ1-4; TRBD1 agrees at 8 bases. With V trimmed by 3 bases and J by 8 bases, 8 bases remained unmatched. The CDR3 runs 15 residues. Germline values: CDR1 LGHNA, CDR2 YNFKEQ. This chain's CDR3 is CASSHATGESEKLFF. The CDR3 DNA reads TGTGCCAGCAGCCATGCGACAGGGGAAAGCGAAAAACTGTTTTTT.